The 24 T cell receptor beta chains below were found in one sample sequenced in a study of T cells in tumors after PD-1 blockade. Using immunoSEQ multiplex PCR, the repertoire was profiled, and TCRdb retains in-frame clones only, with some absent. The sample carries about 14,000 clones, around four fifths recorded once. This sample comprised PBMCs, obtained after anti-PD-1 treatment. These receptors all come from a human donor with basal cell carcinoma.

The chain has TRBV30 and TRBJ1-3; 9 bases align to TRBD1. Losses at the gene ends were 3 bases for V and 0 bases for J; bases not matched to a gene: 3. The CDR3 has 15 residues. Germline V gives CDR1 GTSNPN, CDR2 SVGIG (reference sequence). CDR3 sequence (DNA): TGTGCCTGGAGCGGGGACAGGGCCTCTGGAAACACCATATATTTT. Its protein is CAWSGDRASGNTIYF.

The J gene is TRBJ1-4, the V gene TRBV19; possible D gene TRBD1, 5 bases. V gave up 6 bases and J gave up 5 bases, with 13 bases separating them. Per germline, CDR1 LNHDA and CDR2 SQIVND (reference sequence). The CDR3 totals 14 residues. CDR3 in amino acids: CASRSKDNNEKLFF. The CDR3 DNA reads TGTGCCAGTAGATCAAAGGACAACAATGAAAAACTGTTTTTT.

V usage is TRBV28 and J usage is TRBJ2-3, with no clear D. Per germline, CDR1 MDHEN and CDR2 SYDVKM. The length of the CDR3 is 15 residues. V lost 4 bases to trimming and J lost 3 bases, with 14 bases between them. DNA of the CDR3: TGTGCCAGCAGTTCGTGGGGTAGCAGGACAGATACGCAGTATTTT. Translated, it gives CASSSWGSRTDTQYF.

The chain combines TRBV28 with TRBJ2-7; maybe TRBD2 (5 bases). With 5 bases removed from V and 0 bases from J, the gap between germline ends came to 11 bases. Germline V CDR1 and CDR2: MDHEN, SYDVKM. The CDR3 covers 14 residues. CDR3 DNA: TGTGCCAGCAGTACACCCGGGATCTCCTACGAGCAGTACTTC. It is translated as CASSTPGISYEQYF.

V usage is TRBV7-3 and J usage is TRBJ2-7, with 7 bases that match TRBD2. Germline V lookup: CDR1 SGHTA, CDR2 FQGTGA. The length of the CDR3 is 15 residues. After removal of 3 bases from V and 4 bases from J, the junction contained 9 bases not matched to a gene. The CDR3: CASSFGGGPLYEQYF. The CDR3 nucleotides are TGTGCCAGCAGCTTTGGGGGAGGGCCCTTATACGAGCAGTACTTC.

The chain combines TRBV3-1 (or the pseudogene TRBV3-2) with TRBJ2-7, with D uncertain. The ends were cut back, 1 base at V and 6 bases at J, with 10 bases in the middle. Germline CDR1 is LGHDT and CDR2 is YNNKEL (reference sequence). The CDR3 length is 13 residues. CDR3 nucleotides: TGTGCCAGCAGCCAAGCGGGCGGTACCGAGCAGTACTTC. This codes for CASSQAGGTEQYF.

The chain links TRBV5-6 to TRBJ2-5; 12 bases line up with TRBD2. The J segment lost 5 bases and the V segment lost 2 bases, leaving 10 bases of the junction unmatched. The CDR3 covers 17 residues. The germline V gene encodes CDR1 SGHDT and CDR2 YYEEEE. The CDR3 here is CASSFRLAGASLETQYF. Written as DNA, the CDR3 is TGTGCCAGCAGCTTCCGACTAGCGGGAGCAAGTTTGGAGACCCAGTACTTC.

CDR3 DNA: TGTGCCAGCAGTTACCCGGGGATGAACACTGAAGCTTTCTTT. This encodes CASSYPGMNTEAFF. The chain carries TRBV6-5 and TRBJ1-1; no clear D. CDR1 and CDR2 from the germline V gene are MNHEY and SVGAGI. V was trimmed by 2 bases and J by 0 bases, leaving 7 bases between them. The CDR3 has 14 residues.

V is TRBV27 and J is TRBJ1-4; D remains unclear. CDR1 and CDR2 from the germline V gene are MNHEY and SMNVEV (reference sequence). CDR3 size: 13 residues. V lost 5 bases and J lost 8, with 12 bases in between. CDR3 protein: CASSASNSEKLFF. CDR3 nucleotides: TGTGCCAGCAGTGCCAGTAATTCCGAAAAACTGTTTTTT. The variable domain in full, completed from reference TRBV27 and TRBJ1-4, reads EAQVTQNPRYLITVTGKKLTVTCSQNMNHEYMSWYRQDPGLGLRQIYYSMNVEVTDKGDVPEGYKVSRKEKRNFPLILESPSPNQTSLYFCASSASNSEKLFFGSGTQLSVL.

The V and J genes are TRBV28 and TRBJ2-7; D possibly corresponds to TRBD2 (5 bases). CDR3 length: 13 residues. The V gene's germline CDR1 is MDHEN and CDR2 SYDVKM. The V end lost 8 bases, the J end lost 1 base, and 12 bases lay between the germline ends. CDR3 sequence reads: CASWEPTSYEQYF. In nucleotides, the CDR3 is TGTGCCAGCTGGGAGCCGACATCCTACGAGCAGTACTTC.

This clone was observed once. The CDR3 loop reads CASSFLRYEQYF. The CDR3 DNA follows: TGTGCCAGCAGTTTTCTTAGGTACGAGCAGTACTTC. This chain uses TRBV28 with TRBJ2-7; D call uncertain. The V and J ends lost 3 bases and 4 bases respectively, with 7 bases between them. Germline loops: CDR1 MDHEN, CDR2 SYDVKM. This CDR3 is 12 amino acids long. The complete variable domain, with remaining parts taken from reference TRBV28 and TRBJ2-7, reads DVKVTQSSRYLVKRTGEKVFLECVQDMDHENMFWYRQDPGLGLRLIYFSYDVKMKEKGDIPEGYSVSREKKERFSLILESASTNQTSMYLCASSFLRYEQYFGPGTRLTVT.

V and J are TRBV19 and TRBJ1-3; the match to TRBD1 covers 9 bases. The V gene's germline CDR1 is LNHDA and CDR2 SQIVND (reference sequence). Losses at the gene ends were 6 bases for V and 4 bases for J; bases not matched to a gene: 10. CDR3 length: 16 amino acids. CDR3 loop: CASSPDRGTSGNTIYF. In nucleotides, the CDR3 is TGTGCCAGTAGCCCGGACAGGGGAACATCCGGAAACACCATATATTTT.

This clone was counted once. This rearrangement joins TRBV27 to TRBJ1-5; TRBD1 agrees at 12 bases. This CDR3 spans 15 amino acids. Germline V gene lookup returns CDR1 MNHEY and CDR2 SMNVEV (reference sequence). After removal of 7 bases from V and 7 bases from J, the junction contained 8 bases not matched to a gene. CDR3 coding DNA: TGTGCCAGCACCTGGGGACAGGGGGCTTGGCAGCCCCAGCATTTT. Translated: CASTWGQGAWQPQHF.

The chain recombines TRBV5-1 with TRBJ2-7; 10 bases fit TRBD1. The CDR3 is 14 residues long. Germline CDR1 and CDR2: SGHRS and YFSETQ. Trimming cost V 3 bases and J 4 bases; bases outside gene matches: 4. The CDR3 sequence: CASSSPGQGYEQYF. The DNA for the CDR3 is TGCGCCAGCAGCTCCCCGGGACAGGGGTACGAGCAGTACTTC.

V usage is TRBV20-1 and J usage is TRBJ1-1; possible D gene TRBD1, 5 bases. Trimming left V 3 bases short and J 5 bases short, with 16 bases between. The germline gives CDR1 DFQATT, CDR2 SNEGSKA (reference sequence). This CDR3 has 14 amino acids. The CDR3 is CSASIRARGTEAFF. The CDR3 DNA reads as TGCAGTGCTAGTATCCGGGCCCGGGGGACTGAAGCTTTCTTT.

This CDR3 is CASTGQNEQFF. The CDR3, as DNA: TGTGCCAGCACGGGGCAGAATGAGCAGTTCTTC. V usage is TRBV28 and J usage is TRBJ2-1, with D perhaps being TRBD1 or TRBD2 (5 bases each). V lost 7 bases and J lost 7, with 8 bases in between. Germline CDR1 reads MDHEN; CDR2 reads SYDVKM. CDR3 length: 11 residues.

V usage is TRBV13 and J usage is TRBJ1-4; TRBD1 agrees at 8 bases. Trimming at V came to 4 bases and at J to 7 bases, leaving 11 bases not matched to a gene. The CDR3 totals 16 residues. The germline V gene has CDR1 PRHDT and CDR2 FYEKMQ (reference sequence). For the CDR3, the DNA is TGTGCCAGCAGCTCCGTCCAGACAGGGGTTTCTGAAAAACTGTTTTTT. Translating it yields CASSSVQTGVSEKLFF.

V gene TRBV2 combines with J gene TRBJ2-5, with 7 bases aligning to TRBD2. Germline assignment: CDR1 SNHLY and CDR2 FYNNEI. The CDR3 covers 13 residues. V shed 8 bases and J 4 bases; nucleotides not matched to a gene: 7. The CDR3 protein is CASLTSPGETQYF. CDR3 bases: TGTGCCAGCTTGACTAGCCCAGGAGAGACCCAGTACTTC.

The chain recombines TRBV18 with TRBJ1-2; a weak D match, TRBD1 (5 bases). Between the trimmed V and J ends, which lost 4 bases and 5 bases, there was a span of 17 bases. There are 15 residues in the CDR3. Germline-derived CDR1 and CDR2 are KGHSH and LQKENI. The CDR3 spells CASSLSPGTHYGYTF. CDR3 nucleotides: TGTGCCAGCTCACTTTCTCCCGGGACTCATTATGGCTACACCTTC.

This clone appeared once. The rearrangement uses TRBV5-1 and TRBJ1-1, with 9 bases aligning to TRBD1. The J segment lost 1 base and the V segment lost 1 base, leaving 8 bases of the junction unmatched. Germline V gives CDR1 SGHRS, CDR2 YFSETQ. The CDR3 totals 17 residues. The DNA for the CDR3 is TGCGCCAGCAGCTTGATGACAGGGGGTGTAGGGAACACTGAAGCTTTCTTT. Translation gives CASSLMTGGVGNTEAFF.

The chain couples TRBV6-1 to TRBJ2-3; no reliable D call. With 11 bases removed from V and 7 bases from J, the gap between germline ends came to 22 bases. This CDR3 spans 14 amino acids. Germline V gene data show CDR1 as MNHNS and CDR2 as SASEGT. The CDR3 loop reads CARHPEGFWNTQYF. CDR3 nucleotides: TGTGCCCGCCACCCCGAAGGGTTTTGGAATACGCAGTATTTT.

The chain couples TRBV7-2 to TRBJ2-3; D possibly corresponds to TRBD2 (5 bases). CDR1 is SGHTA and CDR2 is FQGNSA in the germline V gene. V dropped 1 base and J dropped 6 bases, with 14 bases sitting between them. This CDR3 contains 15 residues. CDR3 sequence reads: CASSLVGAVGDTQYF. The CDR3 bases are TGTGCCAGCAGCTTAGTGGGAGCGGTTGGGGATACGCAGTATTTT.

A single count supports this clone. The V and J genes are TRBV7-8 and TRBJ1-2, with 7 bases identical to TRBD1. From germline, CDR1 is SGHVS and CDR2 FQNEAQ. V dropped 2 bases and J dropped 6; count of bases not matched to a gene: 6. The CDR3 is made up of 14 amino acids. The CDR3 region has the DNA TGTGCCAGCAGCTTAATCGGGACAGTCGATGGCTACACCTTC. This encodes CASSLIGTVDGYTF.

CDR3 sequence: CASSDGTSGGQTGELFF. For the CDR3, the DNA is TGTGCCAGCAGTGATGGGACTAGCGGGGGCCAAACCGGGGAGCTGTTTTTT. The V call is TRBV6-1, the J call TRBJ2-2; 14 positions match TRBD2. Germline V gene lookup returns CDR1 MNHNS and CDR2 SASEGT. J gave up 5 bases and V 3 bases, and 5 bases lay outside the gene matches. The CDR3 is 17 amino acids.